This TCR beta chain is drawn from a study of blood T cell repertoires in COVID-19. Study in general: Sites in the United States, Italy and Spain provided acute and convalescent COVID-19 samples. T cells, B-cell-depleted T cells, or PBMCs provided the cDNA or gDNA that served as material.

There are 15 residues in the CDR3. The germline CDR1 and CDR2 sequences are MNHEY and SMNVEV (reference sequence). The ends lost 6 bases at V and 5 bases at J; junction bases unmatched: 8. This clone was recorded a few times. In the authors' methods: Amplification of reference gene primers was used by the study to estimate nucleated cell counts. Produced via immunoSEQ multiplex PCR; TCRdb's table is partial and in-frame only. V, J and clone size are taken as reported in that table, and D and trimming were inferred from the DNA itself. This table has 250,000 to 300,000 clones, approximately 89% appearing once.

This sequence originates from a woman aged 55-69 years with acute or convalescent COVID-19. This chain joins TRBV27 and TRBJ2-7; TRBD2 agrees at 12 bases. Sequencing was done on a sample of peripheral blood. Here the CDR3 DNA reads TGTGCCAGCAGCTCCCCCACTAGCGGGAGGAACGAGCAGTACTTC. Translation gives CASSSPTSGRNEQYF.